This TCR beta chain was captured in a study of cytomegalovirus exposure and HLA in healthy donors. With 60 Vbeta and 13 Jbeta primers, the PCR was carried out. Sequencing used immunoSEQ multiplex PCR; TCRdb keeps in-frame clones, though not all of them. The repertoire holds 160,000 or so clones, roughly 80% seen once, with just under 5% in the top ten. This TCR came from a woman aged 18-29 years in good health and CMV-seropositive. Sequencing was done on a sample of PBMCs.

The CDR3 coding sequence is TGTGCCAGCAGCTTACAGGGCGTCCCTTATGGCTACACCTTC. Translation gives CASSLQGVPYGYTF. The chain employs TRBV5-4 and TRBJ1-2, with a possible D match to TRBD1 (6 bases). Germline CDR1 reads SGHNT; CDR2 reads YYREEE (reference sequence). CDR3 size: 14 residues. The V and J ends lost 2 bases and 5 bases respectively, with 13 bases between them.